The clone carrying this TCR beta chain was detected ten times or more. Time point described: newly diagnosed GD, antithyroid drugs for less than 3 months. Extracted RNA from PBMCs served as the source of the TCR library. This record belongs to a study of regulatory T cells in long-lasting Graves disease. Through Arm-PCR of CDR3 regions and iRepertoire HTBI primers, TCR beta libraries were built. Each CDR3 protein is one row after TCRdb ran MiXCR on the multiplex PCR reads. The table includes 560,000 or so distinct CDR3 sequences, 16% detected once. The same data also went into a second study, on T cells in Graves' hyperthyroidism and ophthalmopathy. From that paper: The HTBI primer set was used in a first-round RT-PCR of the TCR CDR3.

The source was peripheral blood mononuclear cells (PBMCs), collected at new diagnosis, from a patient treated with antithyroid drugs. This sequence originates from a man aged 18 to 30 with Graves disease.

The CDR3 reads CASSPFRGGVNTEAFF. The CDR3 coding sequence is TGTGCCAGCAGCCCCTTCCGGGGAGGGGTGAACACTGAAGCTTTCTTT. The chain has TRBV7-2 and TRBJ1-1, with a tentative D call TRBD1 (5 bases). In germline, CDR1 is SGHTA, CDR2 FQGNSA. The CDR3 loop spans 16 amino acids. Trimming took off 5 bases at V and 0 bases at J, with 16 bases between the two ends. The entire variable domain, with the rest obtained from reference TRBV7-2 and TRBJ1-1, is as follows: GAGVSQSPSNKVTEKGKDVELRCDPISGHTALYWYRQSLGQGLEFLIYFQGNSAPDKSGLPSDRFSAERTGGSVSTLTIQRTQQEDSAVYLCASSPFRGGVNTEAFFGQGTRLTVV.